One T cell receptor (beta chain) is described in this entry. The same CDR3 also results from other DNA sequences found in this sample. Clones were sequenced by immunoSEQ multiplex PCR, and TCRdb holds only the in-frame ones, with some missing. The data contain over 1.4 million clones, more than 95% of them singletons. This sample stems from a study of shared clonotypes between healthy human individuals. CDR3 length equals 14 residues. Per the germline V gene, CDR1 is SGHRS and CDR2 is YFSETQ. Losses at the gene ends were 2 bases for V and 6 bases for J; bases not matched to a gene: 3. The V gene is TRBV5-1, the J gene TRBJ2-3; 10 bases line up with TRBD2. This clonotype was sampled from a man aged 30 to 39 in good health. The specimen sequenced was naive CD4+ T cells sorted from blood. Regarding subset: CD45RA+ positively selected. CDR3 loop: CASSLAGGEDTQYF. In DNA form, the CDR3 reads TGCGCCAGCAGCTTAGCGGGAGGGGAGGATACGCAGTATTTT. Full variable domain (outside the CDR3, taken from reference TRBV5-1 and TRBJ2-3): KAGVTQTPRYLIKTRGQQVTLSCSPISGHRSVSWYQQTPGQGLQFLFEYFSETQRNKGNFPGRFSGRQFSNSRSEMNVSTLELGDSALYLCASSLAGGEDTQYFGPGTRLTVL.